The sample holds many counts of the clone carrying this T cell receptor beta chain. Its specificity is unknown. TCRdb itself ran the RACE reads through MiXCR, one entry per CDR3 protein. The data contain roughly 380,000 distinct CDR3 sequences, 4% to 6% of them singletons. Time point defined: pre-sensitization, week 0. As for treatment: therapeutic diphenylcyclopropenone sensitization with weekly scalp DPC. The donor pool consisted of alopecia patients aged 18 to 70 years, considered suitable for DPC. Trimming took off 4 bases at V and 4 bases at J, with 11 bases between the two ends. The CDR3 runs to 13 residues. CDR1 SGHDT and CDR2 YYEEEE come from the germline V gene. The data belong to a study of human T cells and chemical hapten exposure. At the level of the study: Donors were sensitized with 2% DPC on the upper inner arm. Patients were mainly female, each with alopecia areata, totalis or universalis.

Study results and caveats: Positive correlation was observed between PT1 expanded TCR counts and patch test score.

The sequence came from a woman aged 50 to 65 with alopecia areata. Some clones in this sample may be carry-over from other donors' samples. V is TRBV5-6 and J is TRBJ1-2, with unresolved D. Material: whole blood, obtained in connection with sensitization to the hapten diphenylcyclopropenone (DPC). CDR3 loop: CASSPNRGYGYTF. CDR3 coding DNA: TGTGCCAGCAGCCCAAACAGAGGCTATGGCTACACCTTC.